These 20 T cell receptor beta chains came from one sample sequenced in a study of beta chain features in type 1 diabetes. Reverse transcribing all isolated RNA meant expressed TCRB transcripts were sequenced. The assay was immunoSEQ multiplex PCR, and TCRdb's table has in-frame clones only and misses some. The sample carries around 140,000 clones, 10% recorded once. The sequenced sample was naive CD4+ T cells from blood. Every receptor here comes from a man younger than 30 in good health.

The V gene is TRBV11-2, the J gene TRBJ2-1; 8 bases map to TRBD1. The germline CDR1 and CDR2 sequences are SGHAT and FQNNGV. CDR3 length: 15 amino acids. The J segment lost 3 bases and the V segment lost 5 bases, leaving 6 bases of the junction unmatched. The CDR3 sequence is CASSKDRAYYNEQFF. The CDR3 DNA is TGTGCCAGCAGCAAGGACAGGGCTTACTACAATGAGCAGTTCTTC.

The J gene is TRBJ1-2, the V gene TRBV28; a possible D gene is TRBD1 (5 bases). The CDR3 sequence is 14 residues long. Germline V lookup: CDR1 MDHEN, CDR2 SYDVKM. Trimming left V 2 bases short and J 3 bases short, with 10 bases between. The CDR3 DNA is TGTGCCAGCAGTTTAAGCCCGACAGACTATGGCTACACCTTC. Its protein product is CASSLSPTDYGYTF.

The sample holds a few counts of this clone. The genes are TRBV7-3 and TRBJ2-1; TRBD2 agrees at 8 bases. Germline V gene lookup returns CDR1 SGHTA and CDR2 FQGTGA. This CDR3 comprises 14 residues. After removal of 5 bases from V and 8 bases from J, the junction contained 8 bases not matched to a gene. The CDR3 region is CASSPTGGADEQFF. In DNA, the CDR3 is TGTGCCAGCAGCCCAACGGGGGGGGCGGATGAGCAGTTCTTC.

The chain employs TRBV2 and TRBJ1-2; 8 bases are shared with TRBD1. The germline V gene has CDR1 SNHLY and CDR2 FYNNEI. This CDR3 contains 18 residues. Trimming took 4 bases from V and 8 from J; bases not matched to a gene: 21. The CDR3 loop is CASSGGGSGGIRVWGYTF. The CDR3 DNA reads as TGTGCCAGCAGTGGGGGCGGATCAGGGGGCATTCGAGTCTGGGGCTACACCTTC.

This clone was counted between two and nine times. The chain combines TRBV7-2 with TRBJ2-1; 8 nucleotides agree with TRBD1. Germline CDR1 and CDR2: SGHTA and FQGNSA. Germline trimming cut 5 bases from V and 3 bases from J; bases unmatched to any gene: 6. The CDR3 runs to 15 residues. The CDR3 reads CASSKDRAYYNEQFF. CDR3 coding DNA: TGTGCCAGCAGCAAGGACAGGGCTTACTACAATGAGCAGTTCTTC.

V gene TRBV6-1 combines with J gene TRBJ1-5; TRBD1 is a possible D gene (6 bases). This CDR3 comprises 16 residues. Per germline, CDR1 MNHNS and CDR2 SASEGT. The V end lost 4 bases, the J end lost 0 bases, and 13 bases lay between the germline ends. The CDR3 reads CASSVLQGNSNQPQHF. DNA for the CDR3: TGTGCCAGCAGTGTATTACAGGGCAATAGCAATCAGCCCCAGCATTTT.

The chain employs TRBV5-1 and TRBJ2-5; no firm D call. CDR3 size: 11 residues. Germline V gives CDR1 SGHRS, CDR2 YFSETQ. V lost 0 bases to trimming and J lost 7 bases, with 4 bases between them. The chain's CDR3 is CASSLDGTQYF. DNA of the CDR3: TGCGCCAGCAGCTTGGACGGGACCCAGTACTTC.

This sequence joins TRBV30 and TRBJ1-5; 8 bases map to TRBD1. Germline CDR1 is GTSNPN and CDR2 is SVGIG (reference sequence). The V segment lost 2 bases and the J segment 13 bases; nucleotides outside the gene matches: 13. The CDR3 spans 14 residues. The CDR3 loop is CAWSPRQGIALQHF. CDR3 bases: TGTGCCTGGAGTCCGCGACAGGGGATTGCCCTACAGCATTTT.

This chain uses TRBV7-3 with TRBJ1-4; D perhaps matches TRBD1 (5 bases). Deletions cut 0 bases from V and 8 bases from J, with 7 bases between. This CDR3 is 13 amino acids long. Germline V gene data show CDR1 as SGHTA and CDR2 as FQGTGA. The chain's CDR3 is CASSLTKGEKLFF. CDR3 bases: TGTGCCAGCAGCTTAACGAAGGGGGAAAAACTGTTTTTT.

V and J are TRBV9 and TRBJ2-2, with 9 bases lining up with TRBD2. CDR3 size: 15 residues. V dropped 3 bases and J dropped 7; count of bases not matched to a gene: 7. From germline, CDR1 is SGDLS and CDR2 YYNGEE. The CDR3 loop reads CASSEGLAIGGELFF. CDR3 nucleotide sequence: TGTGCCAGCAGCGAGGGACTAGCAATTGGCGGGGAGCTGTTTTTT.

This clone was detected a few times. The genes are TRBV9 and TRBJ2-1, with 7 bases identical to TRBD1. The CDR3 sequence is 16 residues long. V lost 0 bases and J lost 5; bases outside the gene matches: 8. Looked up from germline, CDR1 is SGDLS and CDR2 is YYNGEE. The CDR3 DNA follows: TGTGCCAGCAGCGTAGGACAGGGTTACGTACACAATGAGCAGTTCTTC. Amino acid sequence: CASSVGQGYVHNEQFF.

V gene TRBV11-2 combines with J gene TRBJ2-1, with 8 positions matching TRBD2. The V segment lost 4 bases and the J segment 5 bases; nucleotides outside the gene matches: 10. The CDR3 is 16 residues long. Germline CDR1 reads SGHAT; CDR2 reads FQNNGV. The CDR3 region has the DNA TGTGCCAGCAGCTCAAGGGGCGGGGGGCCCCACAATGAGCAGTTCTTC. Encoded protein: CASSSRGGGPHNEQFF.

This clone has more than one count but fewer than ten. CDR3 in amino acids: CASSLSQIPSYEQYF. The DNA of the CDR3 is TGTGCCAGCAGCTTATCTCAGATCCCCTCCTACGAGCAGTACTTC. The chain combines TRBV11-2 with TRBJ2-7; D gene ambiguous. V lost 2 bases, J lost 0 bases, and 11 bases lay in between. This CDR3 contains 15 residues. Germline V gene lookup returns CDR1 SGHAT and CDR2 FQNNGV.

CDR3 in amino acids: CASSPPEGTGNEKLFF. The CDR3 nucleotides are TGTGCCAGCTCACCACCGGAGGGCACGGGTAATGAAAAACTGTTTTTT. V gene TRBV18 combines with J gene TRBJ1-4, with D hard to call. Germline values: CDR1 KGHSH, CDR2 LQKENI. The CDR3 has 16 residues. Deletions cut 0 bases from V and 4 bases from J, with 12 bases between.

J is TRBJ1-5 and V is TRBV4-2, with 7 nucleotides matching TRBD1. CDR3 length equals 15 residues. CDR1 is LGHNA and CDR2 is YNFKEQ in the germline V gene. The V and J ends lost 1 base and 3 bases, in that order; junction bases with no gene match: 3. CDR3 amino acids: CASSQVTGPNQPQHF. CDR3 DNA: TGTGCCAGCAGCCAAGTGACAGGGCCCAATCAGCCCCAGCATTTT.

The chain joins TRBV5-6 to TRBJ2-1; 8 bases match TRBD2. The V gene end was trimmed by 0 bases and the J gene end by 5 bases; junction bases not matched to a gene: 7. This CDR3 contains 16 residues. CDR1 SGHDT and CDR2 YYEEEE come from the germline V gene. The CDR3 nucleotides are TGTGCCAGCAGCTTGGTGTCTAGCGGGTTGAACAATGAGCAGTTCTTC. As protein: CASSLVSSGLNNEQFF.

Only a few counts were recorded for this clone. The chain uses TRBV6-5 and TRBJ2-2, with unresolved D. The V end lost 0 bases, the J end lost 0 bases, and 8 bases lay between the germline ends. Looked up from germline, CDR1 is MNHEY and CDR2 is SVGAGI. The CDR3 consists of 16 residues. DNA for the CDR3: TGTGCCAGCAGTTACTCCGCCCGGGCGAACACCGGGGAGCTGTTTTTT. Translating gives CASSYSARANTGELFF.

V usage is TRBV14 and J usage is TRBJ2-3, with 10 bases aligning to TRBD2. CDR1 is SGHDN and CDR2 is FVKESK in the germline V gene. The CDR3 has 16 residues. After removal of 0 bases from V and 7 bases from J, the junction contained 7 bases not matched to a gene. CDR3 amino acids: CASSQDGLAGENTQYF. The CDR3 DNA reads as TGTGCCAGCAGCCAAGATGGGCTAGCGGGGGAAAATACGCAGTATTTT.

CDR3 residues: CASSQGQVAGELFF. CDR3 in DNA: TGTGCCAGCTCACAGGGGCAAGTCGCCGGGGAGCTGTTTTTT. The chain joins TRBV18 to TRBJ2-2, with D possibly TRBD1 on 5 matching bases. The CDR3 consists of 14 residues. Trimming removed 4 bases at V and 6 bases at J, with 12 bases between. The germline CDR1 and CDR2 sequences are KGHSH and LQKENI.

J is TRBJ1-2 and V is TRBV5-1, with TRBD1 matching over 10 bases. The CDR3 runs 16 residues. Germline values: CDR1 SGHRS, CDR2 YFSETQ. V shed 4 bases, J shed 8 bases, and the junction held 14 bases outside the gene matches. In DNA, the CDR3 is TGCGCCAGCAGCGTACGCTCGACAGGGGGCGCGGAGGGCTACACCTTC. Amino acid sequence: CASSVRSTGGAEGYTF.